A few counts support the clone carrying this T cell receptor beta chain. Its antigen remains unknown. This sample is drawn from a study of identical twins. Study-wide findings and caveats: Insertions were reduced in abundant cord blood beta clonotypes but not in memory repertoires. Out-of-frame beta sequences exhibited a weaker degree of excess twin sharing.

TCRdb re-called the 5' RACE reads through MiXCR, storing one row per CDR3 protein. The sample shows 250,000 or so distinct CDR3 sequences, more than 9.5% of them seen only once. The donors were all healthy and Caucasian. A further study also used this sample, focusing on yellow fever vaccine responses in identical twins.

Sequenced input: memory (CD45RO+) T cells sorted from blood. The sequence derives from a woman under 30 in good health.

CDR3 nucleotides: TGCGCCAGCGGTGGGGGATCGGCATCTGGGGCCAACGTCCTGACTTTC. Its protein is CASGGGSASGANVLTF. V usage is TRBV5-1 and J usage is TRBJ2-6; TRBD1 or TRBD2 may be the D gene (5 bases each). V gave up 7 bases and J gave up 1 base, with 15 bases separating them. The germline gives CDR1 SGHRS, CDR2 YFSETQ. This CDR3 contains 16 residues.